This entry lists 32 T cell receptor beta chains sequenced from one sample in a study of spatial heterogeneity in lung cancer. Regarding time point: sample taken at primary tumor resection. From tumor, nontumor lung or frozen PBMC, whole RNA was taken unsorted for sequencing. Via MiXCR, TCRdb re-called the 5' RACE reads, giving one row per CDR3 protein. There are roughly 48,000 distinct CDR3 sequences in the sample; roughly 5% occur only once, and over 8.5% lies in the top ten. Material: PBMCs, obtained at surgery. These TCRs come from a male donor with early-stage non-small cell lung cancer.

This clonotype was seen ten or more times. The chain couples TRBV28 to TRBJ2-3; D unclear. The germline gives CDR1 MDHEN, CDR2 SYDVKM. The CDR3 consists of 12 residues. Trimming pared 2 bases from V and 6 bases from J, leaving 6 bases between. The CDR3 DNA is TGTGCCAGCAGTTTAAGGCCGGATACGCAGTATTTT. Its protein is CASSLRPDTQYF.

This clonotype was counted ten times or more. This chain joins TRBV28 and TRBJ1-5; D is unclear. Germline lookup yields CDR1 MDHEN and CDR2 SYDVKM. V was shortened by 4 bases and J by 10 bases, with 14 bases between the two germline ends. The CDR3 extends over 13 amino acids. CDR3 bases: TGTGCCAGCAGTTCACGGACCCTAATACCCCAGCATTTT. Its protein product is CASSSRTLIPQHF.

This clonotype appeared many times. The gene calls are TRBV9 and TRBJ1-1; D ambiguous. Germline V gene data show CDR1 as SGDLS and CDR2 as YYNGEE. V was clipped by 0 bases and J by 1 base, with 4 bases between them. This CDR3 has 13 amino acids. The DNA of the CDR3 is TGTGCCAGCAGCGTAGCCAGGAACACTGAAGCTTTCTTT. Translated: CASSVARNTEAFF. The full variable domain, completed using reference TRBV9 and TRBJ1-1, is DSGVTQTPKHLITATGQRVTLRCSPRSGDLSVYWYQQSLDQGLQFLIQYYNGEERAKGNILERFSAQQFPDLHSELNLSSLELGDSALYFCASSVARNTEAFFGQGTRLTVV.

At least ten counts were recorded for this clonotype. The V gene is TRBV7-2, the J gene TRBJ2-2, with TRBD1 matching 9 bases. CDR3 length: 15 residues. With 1 base clipped from V and 6 bases from J, the junction kept 3 bases outside the gene matches. Germline V gene lookup returns CDR1 SGHTA and CDR2 FQGNSA. CDR3 residues: CASSLDRGRAGELFF. For the CDR3, the DNA is TGTGCCAGCAGCTTAGACAGGGGGCGAGCCGGGGAGCTGTTTTTT.

Ten or more counts support this clonotype. This sequence joins TRBV4-3 and TRBJ1-6, with D perhaps matching TRBD1 (5 bases). Trimming removed 1 base from V and 5 bases from J, with 15 bases in between. CDR3 length: 17 amino acids. CDR1 LGHNA and CDR2 YSLEER come from the germline V gene. The CDR3 DNA sequence: TGCGCCAGCAGCCAAGTAACCCGGTTGGGGGATAATTCACCCCTCCACTTT. Protein product: CASSQVTRLGDNSPLHF.

This clonotype showed up many times. V gene TRBV28 combines with J gene TRBJ2-7; 9 nucleotides match TRBD2. Trimming took 8 bases from V and 1 from J; bases not matched to a gene: 3. The length of the CDR3 is 13 residues. In germline, CDR1 is MDHEN, CDR2 SYDVKM. The CDR3 DNA is TGTGCCAGCGGGACTAGCCCTTCCTACGAGCAGTACTTC. Amino acid sequence: CASGTSPSYEQYF.

This clonotype was seen ten or more times. The gene calls are TRBV5-1 and TRBJ2-1, with 10 bases identical to TRBD2. CDR1 is SGHRS, CDR2 YFSETQ, per germline. With V trimmed by 0 bases and J by 6 bases, 0 bases remained unmatched. This CDR3 has 14 residues. CDR3 sequence: CASSLGTSGNEQFF. The CDR3 region has the DNA TGCGCCAGCAGCTTGGGGACTAGCGGCAATGAGCAGTTCTTC.

Many counts were recorded for this clonotype. V is TRBV6-1 and J is TRBJ2-5; no clear D gene. The CDR3 spans 13 residues. In germline, CDR1 is MNHNS, CDR2 SASEGT. The ends were cut back, 6 bases at V and 0 bases at J, with 8 bases in the middle. CDR3 sequence: CASRRSNQETQYF. In DNA, the CDR3 is TGTGCCAGCAGAAGAAGCAACCAAGAGACCCAGTACTTC.

This clonotype was counted ten times or more. The gene calls are TRBV19 and TRBJ2-4; D not certain. V lost 1 base and J lost 0, with 13 bases in between. Germline loops: CDR1 LNHDA, CDR2 SQIVND (reference sequence). The CDR3 runs to 17 residues. CDR3 sequence: CASSIVRIKGAKNIQYF. For the CDR3, the DNA is TGTGCCAGTAGTATAGTCCGGATAAAAGGAGCCAAAAACATTCAGTACTTC.

This clonotype was picked up many times. The V and J genes are TRBV7-9 and TRBJ2-3; 7 bases are shared with TRBD2. Unmatched junction bases numbered 4, after V lost 4 bases and J lost 6 bases. The CDR3 is made up of 13 amino acids. Germline lookup yields CDR1 SEHNR and CDR2 FQNEAQ (reference sequence). The CDR3 reads CASSSRGVDTQYF. For the CDR3, the DNA is TGTGCCAGCAGCTCCCGGGGGGTGGATACGCAGTATTTT.

In this sample, this clonotype turned up many times. The rearrangement uses TRBV20-1 and TRBJ1-1; D uncertain. This CDR3 contains 11 residues. Germline assignment: CDR1 DFQATT and CDR2 SNEGSKA (reference sequence). The germline V and J ends were trimmed by 3 bases and 2 bases, with 4 bases remaining between them. The CDR3 loop reads CSASLNTEAFF. The CDR3, as DNA: TGCAGTGCTAGTCTTAACACTGAAGCTTTCTTT.

This clonotype was recorded many times. The V gene is TRBV7-9, the J gene TRBJ2-5; 7 bases map to TRBD1. CDR3 length: 17 residues. Trimming removed 6 bases from V and 4 bases from J; junction bases left unmatched: 17. Germline CDR1 and CDR2: SEHNR and FQNEAQ (reference sequence). CDR3 bases: TGTGCCAGCAGTCACCAGGAACGGGACAGAGGCGCAGAGACCCAGTACTTC. The encoded protein is CASSHQERDRGAETQYF.

The rearrangement joins TRBV28 to TRBJ2-7, with TRBD1 matching 8 bases. There are 15 residues in the CDR3. Per the germline V gene, CDR1 is MDHEN and CDR2 is SYDVKM. With V trimmed by 6 bases and J by 0 bases, 7 bases remained unmatched. CDR3 sequence: CASRIDRGNSYEQYF. Written as DNA, the CDR3 is TGTGCCAGCAGAATCGACAGGGGAAACTCCTACGAGCAGTACTTC.

There are a few counts of this clonotype. The CDR3 reads CASSYEAVYNEQFF. CDR3 nucleotide sequence: TGTGCCAGCAGTTACGAGGCAGTTTACAATGAGCAGTTCTTC. The V and J genes are TRBV6-6 and TRBJ2-1; D gene uncertain. Germline V gene sequence: CDR1 MNHNY, CDR2 SVGAGI (reference sequence). CDR3 length equals 14 residues. With 2 bases removed from V and 4 bases from J, the gap between germline ends came to 9 bases.

In its sample, this clonotype was seen many times. This chain uses TRBV6-2 or TRBV6-3 with TRBJ2-3; TRBD2 matches 8 bases. Germline V gene sequence: CDR1 MNHEY, CDR2 SVGEGT. Losses at the gene ends were 2 bases for V and 0 bases for J; bases not matched to a gene: 4. CDR3 length: 16 amino acids. The CDR3 here is CASSYPSGPSTDTQYF. CDR3 nucleotide sequence: TGTGCCAGCAGTTACCCTAGCGGGCCCAGCACAGATACGCAGTATTTT.

This clonotype was seen at least ten times. The chain employs TRBV11-1 and TRBJ2-5; 8 bases fit TRBD2. J lost 5 bases, V lost 4 bases, and 12 bases had no gene match. This CDR3 spans 16 amino acids. Germline values: CDR1 SGHAT, CDR2 FQDESV (reference sequence). CDR3 coding DNA: TGTGCCAGCAGCTCCCGGACTAGCTCGGGTCAGGAGACCCAGTACTTC. Translating gives CASSSRTSSGQETQYF.

This clonotype showed up many times. V is TRBV5-1 and J is TRBJ2-1; 13 bases align to TRBD2. CDR3 length: 16 residues. The germline V gene has CDR1 SGHRS and CDR2 YFSETQ. Losses at the gene ends were 5 bases for V and 7 bases for J; bases not matched to a gene: 9. This chain's CDR3 is CASSITSGRARNEQFF. The DNA for the CDR3 is TGCGCCAGCAGTATCACTAGCGGGAGGGCTAGGAATGAGCAGTTCTTC.

This chain joins TRBV28 and TRBJ2-7; 7 bases are a match to TRBD2. Looked up from germline, CDR1 is MDHEN and CDR2 is SYDVKM. Trimming at V came to 6 bases and at J to 0 bases, leaving 11 bases not matched to a gene. The CDR3 runs 16 residues. CDR3 region: CASRTATGGDSYEQYF. The DNA of the CDR3 is TGTGCCAGCAGAACTGCGACGGGGGGAGACTCCTACGAGCAGTACTTC.

The V gene is TRBV15, the J gene TRBJ2-1, with 9 bases fitting TRBD2. The germline V gene encodes CDR1 LNHNV and CDR2 YYDKDF (reference sequence). V shed 0 bases and J 7 bases; nucleotides not matched to a gene: 4. The CDR3 is made up of 15 amino acids. In DNA form, the CDR3 reads TGTGCCACCAGCAGAGATAGCGGGAGTTGGAATGAGCAGTTCTTC. It encodes CATSRDSGSWNEQFF.

As regards this clonotype: Being one base from a much bigger clone, this may be a read error. This chain links TRBV6-5 with TRBJ1-4; D is possibly TRBD1 (5 bases). Per the germline V gene, CDR1 is MNHEY and CDR2 is SVGAGI. This CDR3 is built from 14 residues. Trimming left V 2 bases short and J 3 bases short, with 7 bases between. Here the CDR3 reads CASSYTGPNEKLFF. The CDR3, as DNA: TGTGCCAGCAGTTACACGGGACCTAATGAAAAACTGTTTTTT.

This clonotype was seen many times. The V and J genes are TRBV20-1 and TRBJ2-7; 10 bases are shared with TRBD2. The CDR3 length is 14 residues. V was clipped by 5 bases and J by 2 bases; unmatched bases: 6. CDR1 and CDR2 (germline): DFQATT, SNEGSKA (reference sequence). The CDR3 loop reads CSAGLAAAPYEQYF. CDR3 DNA sequence: TGCAGTGCTGGACTAGCGGCAGCCCCCTACGAGCAGTACTTC.

This clonotype was counted many times. This sequence joins TRBV7-2 and TRBJ1-4; 7 nucleotides match TRBD1. Germline lookup yields CDR1 SGHTA and CDR2 FQGNSA. V was clipped by 5 bases and J by 10 bases; unmatched bases: 10. The CDR3 is made up of 14 amino acids. The chain's CDR3 is CASSTGQVEGKLFF. In nucleotides, the CDR3 is TGTGCCAGCAGCACCGGACAGGTCGAGGGAAAACTGTTTTTT.

This clonotype came up many times. The rearrangement uses TRBV6-1 and TRBJ2-7; no clear D. CDR3 size: 11 residues. Germline V gene data show CDR1 as MNHNS and CDR2 as SASEGT. The V and J ends lost 4 bases and 3 bases respectively, with 4 bases between them. The CDR3 DNA follows: TGTGCCAGCAGTGCCAGCTACGAGCAGTACTTC. As protein: CASSASYEQYF.

In its sample, this clonotype was seen many times. The genes are TRBV5-6 and TRBJ1-2; perhaps TRBD1 as D (5 bases). V lost 0 bases, J lost 4 bases, and 10 bases lay in between. Germline V gene lookup returns CDR1 SGHDT and CDR2 YYEEEE. The CDR3 is made up of 14 amino acids. This chain's CDR3 is CASSLGGRTYGYTF. The CDR3 DNA is TGTGCCAGCAGCTTGGGGGGCAGGACCTATGGCTACACCTTC.

The sample holds many counts of this clonotype. This chain connects TRBV4-3 to TRBJ1-1; 7 nucleotides match TRBD1. Per the germline V gene, CDR1 is LGHNA and CDR2 is YSLEER. The CDR3 sequence is 14 residues long. V was pared by 1 base and J by 1 base, with 0 bases of the junction left unmatched. The CDR3 DNA sequence: TGCGCCAGCAGCCAAGGACAGGGGAACACTGAAGCTTTCTTT. Translated, it gives CASSQGQGNTEAFF.

The table lists this clonotype with many counts. The chain has TRBV7-2 and TRBJ2-2; 10 bases are a match to TRBD2. The CDR3 extends over 16 amino acids. The V gene's germline CDR1 is SGHTA and CDR2 FQGNSA. V dropped 5 bases and J dropped 1; count of bases not matched to a gene: 4. CDR3 in amino acids: CASSTRLAGNTGELFF. CDR3 nucleotides: TGTGCCAGCAGCACGCGACTAGCGGGGAACACCGGGGAGCTGTTTTTT.

This clonotype was counted at least ten times. The chain uses TRBV2 and TRBJ2-1; TRBD1 matches 8 bases. Germline lookup yields CDR1 SNHLY and CDR2 FYNNEI. After removal of 10 bases from V and 8 bases from J, the junction contained 7 bases not matched to a gene. The CDR3 extends over 12 amino acids. CDR3 sequence (DNA): TGTGCCACCAAGGACAGGGTGCATGAGCAGTTCTTC. Translation: CATKDRVHEQFF.

This clonotype turned up a few times. The genes are TRBV3-1 and TRBJ2-7, with D perhaps TRBD2 (6 bases). Trimming pared 0 bases from V and 7 bases from J, leaving 16 bases between. The CDR3 has 15 residues. Looked up from germline, CDR1 is LGHDT and CDR2 is YNNKEL (reference sequence). The CDR3 DNA reads as TGTGCCAGCAGCCAAGATGTCAGGGCGGCGGGGGAGCAGTACTTC. Amino acid sequence: CASSQDVRAAGEQYF.

This clonotype has at least ten counts. The V and J genes are TRBV4-1 and TRBJ2-1; 12 nucleotides match TRBD2. Trimming cost V 3 bases and J 4 bases; bases outside gene matches: 7. The length of the CDR3 is 17 residues. Germline V gene lookup returns CDR1 MGHRA and CDR2 YSYEKL. CDR3 in amino acids: CASSQDPGTSGYNEQFF. The DNA for the CDR3 is TGCGCCAGCAGCCAGGATCCCGGGACTAGCGGGTACAATGAGCAGTTCTTC.

The rearrangement joins TRBV6-5 to TRBJ2-7; D is undetermined. The length of the CDR3 is 14 residues. Germline V lookup: CDR1 MNHEY, CDR2 SVGAGI. Trimming cost V 0 bases and J 3 bases, with 9 bases left between them. The CDR3 DNA is TGTGCCAGCAGTTACTCTCGGAGCTTCTACGAGCAGTACTTC. Encoded protein: CASSYSRSFYEQYF.

In this sample, this clonotype turned up many times. This rearrangement joins TRBV2 to TRBJ2-1; 11 bases map to TRBD2. The V and J ends lost 7 bases and 9 bases, in that order; junction bases with no gene match: 14. Per germline, CDR1 SNHLY and CDR2 FYNNEI. The CDR3 covers 16 residues. The CDR3 protein is CASTATGTSGISEQFF. The CDR3 DNA reads as TGTGCCAGCACCGCAACCGGGACTAGCGGTATTAGTGAGCAGTTCTTC.

This clonotype was observed many times. V and J are TRBV5-6 and TRBJ2-3, with 13 bases identical to TRBD2. The germline V gene encodes CDR1 SGHDT and CDR2 YYEEEE. V shed 3 bases and J 3 bases; nucleotides not matched to a gene: 10. The CDR3 is 18 amino acids. The CDR3 DNA is TGTGCCAGCAGCTCCACTAGCGGGAGGGCCTTCGGAACAGATACGCAGTATTTT. This encodes CASSSTSGRAFGTDTQYF.